The clone carrying this T cell receptor (beta chain) came up many times. Its specificity is unknown. These data are taken from a study of CD8+CD57+ T cells in acquired aplastic anemia. Study summary: Sorted CD4+ and CD8+ cell DNA averaged roughly 3.2 ug.

Overall study results and limits: About 30 was the count of CD8+ CDR3 sequences that patients shared with controls. Levels of CD8+ Simpson's diversity were not significantly distinct in patients versus controls.

According to the study, genomic DNA was the template for TCR beta VDJ and CDR3 profiling. TCRdb re-derived calls from the reads in MiXCR, one entry per CDR3 protein. The sample lists under 200,000 distinct CDR3 sequences; less than 50% were seen once. CDR3 length: 18 residues. Germline V gene data show CDR1 as MGHRA and CDR2 as YSYEKL. V lost 4 bases and J lost 0, with 20 bases in between. Flow cytometry had shown expanded CD8+CD57+ cells in the patients chosen for sequencing. Patients were untreated when blood was sampled. The specimen was sorted CD4+, CD8+, or CD8+CD57+ T cells (not recorded which) from PBMCs. This clonotype was obtained from a human donor with aplastic anemia. The chain uses TRBV4-1 and TRBJ2-3; weak D call: TRBD1 (6 bases). The CDR3 DNA sequence: TGCGCCAGCAGCCGAATATCCCTTACCAGGGGTAGCACAGATACGCAGTATTTT. Its protein product is CASSRISLTRGSTDTQYF.